This TCR beta chain was observed in a study of cytomegalovirus exposure and HLA in healthy donors. Regarding the study as a whole: Analysis performed later showed TCR beta chains linked to HLA being more clonally expanded than equally common others. The study flagged some 170 TCR beta chains as cytomegalovirus-associated. Later genetic work tied a missense DCLRE1C variant to beta-chain V and J trimming.

Healthy people donating bone marrow made up the donors. This clone appeared once. The antigen is undetermined. PCR primers comprised 60 Vbeta and 13 Jbeta primers. Clones were sequenced by immunoSEQ multiplex PCR, and TCRdb holds only the in-frame ones, with some missing. Among approximately 150,000 clones listed, around 72% were seen once. Germline V gene data show CDR1 as MNHEY and CDR2 as SVGAGI. The length of the CDR3 is 15 residues. Trimming took 2 bases from V and 5 from J, leaving 16 bases between them. Material: PBMCs. The V call is TRBV6-5, the J call TRBJ2-7, with D possibly matching TRBD1 (5 bases). The clonotype originates from a man aged 35 to 55 in good health and CMV-seronegative. The chain's CDR3 is CASSYGQTESHEQYF. The CDR3 DNA reads TGTGCCAGCAGTTACGGACAAACCGAGTCCCACGAGCAGTACTTC.